Below are 32 T cell receptor beta chains sequenced from a single sample in a study of shared clonotypes between healthy human individuals. Clones were sequenced by immunoSEQ multiplex PCR, and TCRdb holds only the in-frame ones, with some missing. The data hold approximately 2.5 million clones, with roughly 93% observed a single time. Sequencing input: naive CD4+ T cells from PBMCs. Subset specified: CD45RA+ positively selected. The receptor set was obtained from a man between 18 and 35 years old in good health. Some clones in this sample may be carry-over from other donors' samples.

A single count supports this clone. J is TRBJ1-4 and V is TRBV5-1; the match to TRBD1 covers 10 bases. CDR3 size: 15 residues. The germline CDR1 and CDR2 sequences are SGHRS and YFSETQ. V shed 4 bases and J 7 bases; nucleotides not matched to a gene: 7. This chain's CDR3 is CASSPGQGGSEKLFF. Written as DNA, the CDR3 is TGCGCCAGCAGCCCCGGACAGGGGGGGAGTGAAAAACTGTTTTTT.

The rearrangement links TRBV13 to TRBJ2-7, with D possibly TRBD2 on 6 matching bases. Germline-derived CDR1 and CDR2 are PRHDT and FYEKMQ (reference sequence). The V and J ends lost 5 bases and 3 bases respectively, with 17 bases between them. This CDR3 comprises 15 residues. CDR3 in amino acids: CASSPRRETVYEQYF. The DNA for the CDR3 is TGTGCCAGCAGCCCCAGGCGGGAAACGGTCTACGAGCAGTACTTC. The full variable domain, its missing parts supplied by reference TRBV13 and TRBJ2-7, is AAGVIQSPRHLIKEKRETATLKCYPIPRHDTVYWYQQGPGQDPQFLISFYEKMQSDKGSIPDRFSAQQFSDYHSELNMSSLELGDSALYFCASSPRRETVYEQYFGPGTRLTVT.

This clone was seen a single time. The chain has TRBV5-1 and TRBJ2-5; 7 bases match TRBD2. Trimming at V came to 4 bases and at J to 1 base, leaving 7 bases not matched to a gene. This CDR3 spans 15 amino acids. Germline V gene data show CDR1 as SGHRS and CDR2 as YFSETQ. CDR3 nucleotides: TGCGCCAGCAGCCTCTGGCTAGCGGCCCAAGAGACCCAGTACTTC. This sequence encodes CASSLWLAAQETQYF.

Comments on this clone: This sample includes further DNA sequences coding for the same CDR3. The chain employs TRBV5-1 and TRBJ2-3; D unclear. CDR3 length: 15 amino acids. CDR1 is SGHRS, CDR2 YFSETQ, per germline. Trimming removed 4 bases from V and 2 bases from J, with 14 bases in between. The CDR3 spells CASSPDGSSTDTQYF. Written as DNA, the CDR3 is TGCGCCAGCAGCCCGGACGGAAGCTCCACAGATACGCAGTATTTT.

The chain recombines TRBV7-9 with TRBJ2-3; possibly TRBD1 or TRBD2 for D (6 bases each). V was trimmed by 3 bases and J by 0 bases, leaving 13 bases between them. The CDR3 is 16 residues long. The germline CDR1 and CDR2 sequences are SEHNR and FQNEAQ (reference sequence). The DNA for the CDR3 is TGTGCCAGCAGCTTGACGGGGGCGCGGAGCACAGATACGCAGTATTTT. Amino acids: CASSLTGARSTDTQYF.

Details on this clone: This CDR3 is also generated by other DNA sequences in the sample. The chain is built from TRBV29-1 and TRBJ2-7; D gene uncertain. The germline gives CDR1 SQVTM, CDR2 ANQGSEA. With 1 base removed from V and 1 base from J, the gap between germline ends came to 5 bases. There are 12 residues in the CDR3. CDR3 sequence reads: CSVEVGSYEQYF. CDR3 sequence (DNA): TGCAGCGTTGAAGTCGGTTCCTACGAGCAGTACTTC.

The chain joins TRBV18 to TRBJ2-7; D possibly corresponds to TRBD2 (6 bases). CDR3 length: 16 residues. The V end lost 0 bases, the J end lost 2 bases, and 14 bases lay between the germline ends. Germline CDR1 KGHSH, CDR2 LQKENI. CDR3 protein: CASSPPSGRSTYEQYF. The CDR3 DNA reads as TGTGCCAGCTCACCACCGAGTGGGAGGAGTACCTACGAGCAGTACTTC. The complete variable domain, with remaining parts taken from reference TRBV18 and TRBJ2-7, reads NAGVMQNPRHLVRRRGQEARLRCSPMKGHSHVYWYRQLPEEGLKFMVYLQKENIIDESGMPKERFSAEFPKEGPSILRIQQVVRGDSAAYFCASSPPSGRSTYEQYFGPGTRLTVT.

J is TRBJ2-7 and V is TRBV7-9; D is uncertain. The V and J ends lost 4 bases and 0 bases respectively, with 16 bases between them. The CDR3 spans 16 residues. The germline V gene has CDR1 SEHNR and CDR2 FQNEAQ (reference sequence). The CDR3 protein is CASSSPGGPTSYEQYF. The CDR3 nucleotides read TGTGCCAGCAGCTCCCCGGGCGGTCCGACCTCCTACGAGCAGTACTTC.

Of note for this clone: Different DNA sequences within this sample yield the same CDR3. The chain combines TRBV5-4 with TRBJ2-5, with a possible D match to TRBD2 (7 bases). This CDR3 has 14 residues. Looked up from germline, CDR1 is SGHNT and CDR2 is YYREEE (reference sequence). The V and J ends lost 2 bases and 5 bases respectively, with 13 bases between them. The CDR3 is CASSFAGAGETQYF. The CDR3 region has the DNA TGTGCCAGCAGCTTTGCGGGGGCCGGGGAGACCCAGTACTTC.

The V and J genes are TRBV5-6 and TRBJ1-2, with unresolved D. The CDR3 loop spans 13 amino acids. The germline V gene encodes CDR1 SGHDT and CDR2 YYEEEE. Trimming removed 4 bases from V and 4 bases from J, with 11 bases in between. CDR3 bases: TGTGCCAGCAGCGGTCATAGGAGCTATGGCTACACCTTC. Amino acids: CASSGHRSYGYTF.

The J gene is TRBJ2-5, the V gene TRBV6-5; D tentatively reads TRBD1 or TRBD2 (5 bases each). V lost 4 bases and J lost 2, with 14 bases in between. This CDR3 comprises 15 residues. Germline V gives CDR1 MNHEY, CDR2 SVGAGI. CDR3 sequence: CASSSPGWGQETQYF. CDR3 DNA: TGTGCCAGCAGTTCCCCGGGATGGGGGCAAGAGACCCAGTACTTC.

The rearrangement joins TRBV5-4 to TRBJ1-1; TRBD1 might be the D (6 bases). V shed 4 bases and J shed 2 bases, with 12 bases lying between them. CDR3 size: 14 residues. CDR1 and CDR2 (germline): SGHNT, YYREEE (reference sequence). The CDR3 DNA reads as TGTGCCAGCAGCCTCCGGACAGCCAACACTGAAGCTTTCTTT. Protein: CASSLRTANTEAFF.

A remark on this clone: The identical CDR3 is also encoded by other nucleotide sequences in the sample. This sequence joins TRBV18 and TRBJ2-7; D possibly corresponds to TRBD1 (7 bases). This CDR3 spans 14 amino acids. V was clipped by 3 bases and J by 4 bases, with 13 bases between them. CDR1 KGHSH and CDR2 LQKENI come from the germline V gene. The DNA for the CDR3 is TGTGCCAGCTCACCGGGAGGCAGGGGGTACGAGCAGTACTTC. This translates into CASSPGGRGYEQYF. The full variable domain, completed using reference TRBV18 and TRBJ2-7, is NAGVMQNPRHLVRRRGQEARLRCSPMKGHSHVYWYRQLPEEGLKFMVYLQKENIIDESGMPKERFSAEFPKEGPSILRIQQVVRGDSAAYFCASSPGGRGYEQYFGPGTRLTVT.

J is TRBJ1-4 and V is TRBV5-4; D may be TRBD1 (5 bases). Trimming stripped 4 bases from V and 8 bases from J, with 18 bases between. CDR3 length: 15 residues. The germline CDR1 and CDR2 sequences are SGHNT and YYREEE (reference sequence). The CDR3 DNA reads as TGTGCCAGCAGCCTCCTTGGGGCCTCCGGGGAAAAACTGTTTTTT. Protein product: CASSLLGASGEKLFF.

This CDR3 is CASSHVGGPGTGELFF. The DNA for the CDR3 is TGCGCCAGCAGCCATGTGGGGGGACCTGGCACCGGGGAGCTGTTTTTT. This chain uses TRBV4-1 with TRBJ2-2; weak D call: TRBD2 (6 bases). With 3 bases removed from V and 4 bases from J, the gap between germline ends came to 15 bases. CDR1 is MGHRA, CDR2 YSYEKL, per germline. The CDR3 consists of 16 residues.

This clone was recorded at least ten times. CDR3 sequence (DNA): TGTGCCAGCTCCCAACAGGGGCTTTATCAGCCCCAGCATTTT. Its translation: CASSQQGLYQPQHF. V gene TRBV6-1 combines with J gene TRBJ1-5, with 7 positions matching TRBD1. The CDR3 sequence is 14 residues long. J lost 5 bases, V lost 8 bases, and 9 bases had no gene match. The germline V gene has CDR1 MNHNS and CDR2 SASEGT.

The V call is TRBV11-3, the J call TRBJ2-3; a possible D gene is TRBD2 (5 bases). The CDR3 length is 13 residues. Deletions cut 5 bases from V and 5 bases from J, with 11 bases between. Germline V CDR1 and CDR2: SGHNT, YENEEA. As DNA, the CDR3 is TGTGCCAGCAGCCGTAGAGAGGGAGATACGCAGTATTTT. Amino acids: CASSRREGDTQYF.

The chain combines TRBV5-6 with TRBJ1-1; the D gene is possibly TRBD1 (5 bases). The V gene lost 4 bases and the J gene lost 11 bases, with 18 bases spanning the gap. Germline lookup yields CDR1 SGHDT and CDR2 YYEEEE. This CDR3 contains 13 residues. The DNA for the CDR3 is TGTGCCAGCAGCGCGGGGGGACGGTCAGAGGCTTTCTTT. Its protein product is CASSAGGRSEAFF.

The chain uses TRBV4-1 and TRBJ2-6; tentative D call: TRBD2 (8 bases). CDR1 MGHRA and CDR2 YSYEKL come from the germline V gene. The germline V and J ends were trimmed by 2 bases and 1 base, with 24 bases remaining between them. CDR3 length equals 21 residues. In DNA form, the CDR3 reads TGCGCCAGCAGCCAACCGGGACAGAAACAGCGGGAGAGGTCTGGGGCCAACGTCCTGACTTTC. This codes for CASSQPGQKQRERSGANVLTF.

This clone was observed a single time. The rearrangement links TRBV2 to TRBJ2-2; 11 bases agree with TRBD2. J was trimmed by 5 bases and V by 6 bases; bases with no gene match: 5. The CDR3 extends over 15 amino acids. CDR1 and CDR2 (germline): SNHLY, FYNNEI. The CDR3 here is CASSITSGGTGELFF. The CDR3 nucleotides read TGTGCCAGCAGCATAACTAGCGGGGGAACCGGGGAGCTGTTTTTT.

This sequence joins TRBV5-1 and TRBJ1-1, with a weak D call TRBD1 (6 bases). CDR3 size: 14 residues. Germline V gene sequence: CDR1 SGHRS, CDR2 YFSETQ. Trimming pared 3 bases from V and 1 base from J, leaving 10 bases between. CDR3 residues: CASSYGTPNTEAFF. The CDR3 DNA is TGCGCCAGCAGCTACGGGACACCGAACACTGAAGCTTTCTTT. The full variable domain, completed using reference TRBV5-1 and TRBJ1-1, is KAGVTQTPRYLIKTRGQQVTLSCSPISGHRSVSWYQQTPGQGLQFLFEYFSETQRNKGNFPGRFSGRQFSNSRSEMNVSTLELGDSALYLCASSYGTPNTEAFFGQGTRLTVV.

The chain joins TRBV7-9 to TRBJ1-1, with 10 bases identical to TRBD1. The germline gives CDR1 SEHNR, CDR2 FQNEAQ (reference sequence). The CDR3 extends over 19 amino acids. The V and J ends lost 6 bases and 6 bases, in that order; junction bases with no gene match: 22. CDR3 loop: CASRPPYRDRGIRVAEAFF. CDR3 in DNA: TGTGCCAGCAGGCCCCCTTACCGGGACAGGGGAATTAGAGTTGCTGAAGCTTTCTTT.

The rearrangement joins TRBV6-5 to TRBJ2-7, with D tentatively TRBD1 (5 bases). Germline lookup yields CDR1 MNHEY and CDR2 SVGAGI. The V gene lost 2 bases and the J gene lost 6 bases, with 14 bases spanning the gap. This CDR3 has 14 amino acids. CDR3 amino acids: CASSYDWGSGEQYF. CDR3 nucleotide sequence: TGTGCCAGCAGTTACGACTGGGGCAGTGGCGAGCAGTACTTC.

This rearrangement joins TRBV10-3 to TRBJ1-4; D possibly corresponds to TRBD1 (6 bases). The germline gives CDR1 ENHRY, CDR2 SYGVKD. The CDR3 runs 12 residues. Trimming left V 6 bases short and J 8 bases short, with 10 bases between. The CDR3 protein is CAISQDREKLFF. CDR3 nucleotides: TGTGCCATCAGCCAGGACAGAGAAAAACTGTTTTTT.

The chain couples TRBV28 to TRBJ2-2, with D possibly TRBD1 on 6 matching bases. Per germline, CDR1 MDHEN and CDR2 SYDVKM. The CDR3 runs to 17 residues. Trimming shortened V by 2 bases and J by 0 bases, and 13 bases separated the two germline ends. Here the CDR3 reads CASSLGQTYANTGELFF. CDR3 in DNA: TGTGCCAGCAGTTTAGGACAGACCTACGCGAACACCGGGGAGCTGTTTTTT.

The gene calls are TRBV6-1 and TRBJ1-2; TRBD1 is a possible D gene (5 bases). V was cut by 1 base and J by 2 bases, with 14 bases left in between. CDR1 is MNHNS and CDR2 is SASEGT in the germline V gene. CDR3 length equals 16 residues. The CDR3 DNA reads TGTGCCAGCAGTGAAGTGAGGGGACGGTTGAACTATGGCTACACCTTC. Amino acid sequence: CASSEVRGRLNYGYTF.

DNA of the CDR3: TGTGCCAGCAGCACCGGGACTAGCCCAGATACGCAGTATTTT. This encodes CASSTGTSPDTQYF. The chain carries TRBV7-2 and TRBJ2-3; 9 nucleotides line up with TRBD2. With V trimmed by 5 bases and J by 4 bases, 4 bases remained unmatched. This CDR3 has 14 amino acids. From germline, CDR1 is SGHTA and CDR2 FQGNSA.

This chain joins TRBV28 and TRBJ2-2; D ambiguous. The CDR3 contains 15 residues. Between the trimmed V and J ends, which lost 3 bases and 3 bases, there was a span of 11 bases. Germline lookup yields CDR1 MDHEN and CDR2 SYDVKM. For the CDR3, the DNA is TGTGCCAGCAGTTTGCTGACCAGATACACCGGGGAGCTGTTTTTT. Encoded protein: CASSLLTRYTGELFF.

The genes are TRBV5-1 and TRBJ1-2; no reliable D call. Germline CDR1 and CDR2: SGHRS and YFSETQ. V lost 0 bases and J lost 0, with 15 bases in between. CDR3 length: 17 amino acids. CDR3 sequence (DNA): TGCGCCAGCAGCTTGGGTAGGGCCTCGTTAGCTAACTATGGCTACACCTTC. It is translated as CASSLGRASLANYGYTF.

The V call is TRBV28, the J call TRBJ2-4, with a weak D call TRBD1 (5 bases). V was clipped by 2 bases and J by 2 bases, with 13 bases between them. Germline V gene lookup returns CDR1 MDHEN and CDR2 SYDVKM. This CDR3 contains 16 residues. The CDR3 loop is CASSLQAGNTKNIQYF. In DNA, the CDR3 is TGTGCCAGCAGTTTACAAGCAGGGAATACCAAAAACATTCAGTACTTC.

This chain connects TRBV2 to TRBJ1-2; 9 positions match TRBD1. The CDR3 contains 15 residues. The V segment lost 0 bases and the J segment 7 bases; nucleotides outside the gene matches: 6. Germline V gene sequence: CDR1 SNHLY, CDR2 FYNNEI. This chain's CDR3 is CASSEAPGQGSGYTF. As DNA, the CDR3 is TGTGCCAGCAGTGAAGCGCCGGGACAGGGATCTGGCTACACCTTC.

This clone has just one count. The V call is TRBV7-6, the J call TRBJ1-4, with 8 bases aligning to TRBD1. The CDR3 covers 17 residues. CDR1 is SGHVS and CDR2 is FNYEAQ in the germline V gene. The junction had 13 bases not matched to a gene; V was cut back by 3 bases and J by 7 bases. The DNA for the CDR3 is TGTGCCAGCAGCTTGGAGGGGGTCAGGGGGCTTGGTGAAAAACTGTTTTTT. This codes for CASSLEGVRGLGEKLFF. The entire variable domain, with the rest obtained from reference TRBV7-6 and TRBJ1-4, is as follows: GAGVSQSPRYKVTKRGQDVALRCDPISGHVSLYWYRQALGQGPEFLTYFNYEAQQDKSGLPNDRFSAERPEGSISTLTIQRTEQRDSAMYRCASSLEGVRGLGEKLFFGSGTQLSVL.